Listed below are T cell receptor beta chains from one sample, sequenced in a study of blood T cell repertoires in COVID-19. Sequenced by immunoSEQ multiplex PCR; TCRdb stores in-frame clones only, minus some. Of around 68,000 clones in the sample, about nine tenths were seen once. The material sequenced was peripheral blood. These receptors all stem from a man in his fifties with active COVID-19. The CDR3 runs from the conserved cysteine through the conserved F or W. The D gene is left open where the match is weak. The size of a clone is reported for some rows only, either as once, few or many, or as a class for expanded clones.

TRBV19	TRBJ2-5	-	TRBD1	TGTGCCAGTAGTCCCCAGACAGGGGCCCAAGAGACCCAGTACTTC	CASSPQTGAQETQYF
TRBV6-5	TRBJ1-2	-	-	TGTGCCAGCCGACAGGAGACGTTTATTGGCTACACCTTC	CASRQETFIGYTF
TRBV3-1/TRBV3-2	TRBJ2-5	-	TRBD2	TGTGCCAGCAGCCCCTATACCCCTAGCGGGAAGGAGACCCAGTACTTC	CASSPYTPSGKETQYF
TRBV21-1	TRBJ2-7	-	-	TGTGCCAGCAGCAACGGGGGGACTAGCGGCTACGAGCAGTACTTC	CASSNGGTSGYEQYF
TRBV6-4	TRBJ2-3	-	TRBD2	TGTGCCAGCAGTCCGACTAGCGGCGGAGGCACAGATACGCAGTATTTT	CASSPTSGGGTDTQYF
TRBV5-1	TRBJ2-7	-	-	TGCGCCAGCAGCTTGAATTACTACGAGCAGTACTTC	CASSLNYYEQYF
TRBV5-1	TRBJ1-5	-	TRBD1	TGCGCCAGCAGCCCTACAGGGGGAGGAAATCAGCCCCAGCATTTT	CASSPTGGGNQPQHF
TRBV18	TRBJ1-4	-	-	TGTGCCAGCTCACTCGCCGGAGCAACTAATGAAAAACTGTTTTTT	CASSLAGATNEKLFF
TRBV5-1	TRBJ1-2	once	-	TGCGCCAGCCGCCAGAACTATGGCTACACCTTC	CASRQNYGYTF
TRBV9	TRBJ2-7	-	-	TGTGCCGGGTCGGAGGGGGCTTACGGCGAGCAGTACTTC	CAGSEGAYGEQYF
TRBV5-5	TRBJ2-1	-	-	TGTGCCAGCAGCTCTCCCTCTGTGGGGGGCTCCTACAATGAGCAGTTCTTC	CASSSPSVGGSYNEQFF
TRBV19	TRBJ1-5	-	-	TGTGCCAGTAGTATCAGAGCGCGACAGAGAAGCAATCAGCCCCAGCATTTT	CASSIRARQRSNQPQHF
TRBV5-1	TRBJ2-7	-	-	TGCGCCAGCAGCTTGTGGCAGGTCCCCCTTCAACCCTACGAGCAGTACTTC	CASSLWQVPLQPYEQYF
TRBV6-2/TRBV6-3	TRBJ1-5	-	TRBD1	TGTGCCAGCAGTGGACAGGGGGTTAGCAATCAGCCCCAGCATTTT	CASSGQGVSNQPQHF
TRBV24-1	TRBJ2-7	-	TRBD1	TGTGCCACCAGTGATTTCGGGACAGGGAACGAGCAGTACTTC	CATSDFGTGNEQYF
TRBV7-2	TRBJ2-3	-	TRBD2	TGTGCCAGCAGCTTTAGGGGCGGGGGGAGCACAGATACGCAGTATTTT	CASSFRGGGSTDTQYF
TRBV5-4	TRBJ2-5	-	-	TGTGCCAGCAGCCGGACTGTCCAAGAGACCCAGTACTTC	CASSRTVQETQYF
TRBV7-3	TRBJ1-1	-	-	TGTGCCAGCAGCTTAATGGGAGGGAACACTGAAGCTTTCTTT	CASSLMGGNTEAFF
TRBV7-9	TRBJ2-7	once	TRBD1	TGTGCCAGCACCGCCGGGACAGGGGACGAGCAGTACTTC	CASTAGTGDEQYF
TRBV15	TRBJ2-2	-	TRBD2	TGCGCCACCAGCAGCCCGGGGGGGACCGGGGAGCTGTTTTTT	CATSSPGGTGELFF
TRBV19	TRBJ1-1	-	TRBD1	TGTGCCAGTAGTTACGGGACAGTTGAAGCTTTCTTT	CASSYGTVEAFF
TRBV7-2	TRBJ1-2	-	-	TGTGCCAGCAGCCCCGGCAGGGGAAACTATGGCTACACCTTC	CASSPGRGNYGYTF
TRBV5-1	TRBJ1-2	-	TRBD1	TGCGCCAGCAGCCTTCGGGGACAGGGGTTTAGGCCCAGAGATGACTACACCTTC	CASSLRGQGFRPRDDYTF
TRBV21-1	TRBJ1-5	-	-	TGTGCCAGCAGCAAATCCAGGAATCAGCCCCAGCATTTT	CASSKSRNQPQHF